A single TCR beta chain is shown here with its context. This clonotype has a count of ten or more. Its antigen specificity is not known. Base qualities are missing; no much larger clone stands one base away. This sample was taken from a study of early T cells in non-severe SARS-CoV-2 infection (dated by TCRdb to the early 2020s). For the wider study: TCR sequencing used bulk RNA from unsorted whole blood, so alpha and beta chains could not be paired.

The paper's findings and limits, for the study overall: Matching against VDJdb was skewed toward anti-spike CD8 responses, likely underestimated virus-specific expansions, and missed private and CD4 specificities.

A case-control design nested within a healthcare worker cohort in London, UK, was used, with weekly nasopharyngeal swab PCR tests and blood sampling performed. Between 23 and 31 March 2020, the week of the UK lockdown, healthcare workers were enrolled and then followed up weekly for as long as 16 weeks. The method was 5' RACE. The sequencer listed for this sample is NextSeq 500. To correct for sequencing error and PCR bias, the TCR library protocol tagged individual cDNA molecules with unique molecular identifiers. Both TCR alpha and beta chains were sequenced, and tight co-correlation was observed between alpha and beta sequence abundances in each sample. The published analysis was carried out like this. Decombinator V4 was used to perform V gene, J gene and CDR3 annotation of TCR sequences. TCRs were defined as expanded if a significant change between any two time points was detected under a Poisson model with p below 0.0001. TCR abundances were normalised to the total number of TCRs sequenced per sample and expressed as counts per million. VDJdb, accessed on 1 November 2021, was searched for TCRs annotated for CMV, EBV and SARS-CoV-2, and TCRs annotated for more than one antigen were excluded. TCRdb took the public reads, trimmed them with fastp at Q25, ran MiXCR for clone calling and kept in-frame beta chains. Each record represents a unique CDR3 protein, reported with the most common genes and DNA among its rows. The V and J calls follow TCRdb's processing rather than the paper's. Counted in this sample were about 130,000 distinct CDR3 sequences; about 15% of them appeared once. The ten biggest clones cover roughly 22% of the sample.

The sample taken for sequencing was whole blood. The clonotype originates from an adult who was a healthcare worker with PCR-confirmed SARS-CoV-2 infection or an uninfected control (not recorded which).

The CDR3 region reads CASSGQNTEAFF. The nucleotides read TGTGCCAGCAGTGGTCAGAACACTGAAGCTTTCTTT. The chain uses TRBV2 and TRBJ1-1; there is no confident call for the D gene. Including cysteine and phenylalanine, the CDR3 has 12 amino acids. CDR3 DNA is the only sequence kept; it has 36 bases, read in frame from the first base. The V and J ends are trimmed by 4 bases and 1 base, leaving 4 bases between them. CDR1 is given as SNHLY and CDR2 as FYNNEI, both from the germline V gene.